Listed below are T cell receptor beta chains from one sample, sequenced in a study of blood T cells in healthy people across ages. TCRdb independently ran MiXCR on the 5' RACE reads; one entry per CDR3 protein. Found here are 750,000 to 1,000,000 distinct CDR3 sequences, 25% to 30% of them singletons; the top ten hold more than 8.5%. These data are also associated with another study on T cells of mothers and their children.

Sequencing was done on a sample of blood. The receptors here all came from a woman in her thirties or forties in good health. Both conserved end residues are part of each CDR3.

V	J	CDR3
TRBV25-1	TRBJ1-6	CASRTMGQGNSPLHF
TRBV12-3/TRBV12-4	TRBJ2-6	CASTIRGPLGTSGDSGANVLTF
TRBV7-9	TRBJ1-2	CASSLGEASKVYGYTF
TRBV12-3/TRBV12-4	TRBJ2-7	CASSHGAYSYF
TRBV7-3	TRBJ2-7	CASSLTGGAQYF
TRBV4-1	TRBJ2-5	CASSRGLAGEQETQYF
TRBV15	TRBJ2-7	CATMLGGAPYEQYF
TRBV20-1	TRBJ2-1	CSARDLGSYNEQFF
TRBV28	TRBJ2-4	CASSLMGSRVQYF
TRBV5-5	TRBJ1-1	CASSSTGGYTEAFF
TRBV2	TRBJ2-2	CASSPQQGTTGELFF
TRBV28	TRBJ2-7	CASSLAGGSSYEQYF
TRBV7-8	TRBJ2-3	CASSLVAGGPDTQYF
TRBV9	TRBJ1-2	CASSGYGQSGYFYGYTF
TRBV7-6	TRBJ2-1	CASSETSGGASYNEQFF
TRBV14	TRBJ1-2	CASSQVRGNYDYTF
TRBV6-5	TRBJ1-5	CASSTAGLQPQHF
TRBV20-1	TRBJ2-4	CSARDENIQYF
TRBV6-6	TRBJ2-7	CASSYSKSSPSYEQYF
TRBV18	TRBJ2-7	CASSPGRRSGYEQYF
TRBV20-1	TRBJ2-3	CSANLIAGAPTQYF
TRBV7-2	TRBJ1-2	CASSPDAGPGYGCTF
TRBV5-1	TRBJ2-6	CASAESSGANVLTF
TRBV20-1	TRBJ1-4	CSAGGIVNEKLFF
TRBV29-1	TRBJ2-5	CSVEGLAGARQETQYF
TRBV6-2/TRBV6-3	TRBJ2-7	CASTGQESQYEQYF
TRBV20-1	TRBJ2-1	CSASRASYNEQFF
TRBV28	TRBJ2-7	CASSCSRSGCHHEQYF
TRBV12-3/TRBV12-4	TRBJ2-1	CASTTNLYNEQFF
TRBV20-1	TRBJ1-1	CSAPDRGGRNTEAFF
TRBV5-1	TRBJ2-7	CASSSGSSYKQYF
TRBV28	TRBJ2-7	CVSSLAGASSYEQYF
TRBV7-2	TRBJ2-3	CASSSVTDTQYF
TRBV28	TRBJ2-7	CAVQGNSYEQYF
TRBV10-3	TRBJ2-1	CAITRQGSSSYNEQFF
TRBV6-5	TRBJ1-4	CASSSGMLLEKLFF
TRBV3-1	TRBJ1-1	CASSLGQGFKTEAFF
TRBV11-2	TRBJ2-5	CASSLVFGQQETQYF
TRBV6-4	TRBJ2-2	CASSDSAGGPGELFF
TRBV20-1	TRBJ1-2	CSVPLGERGYTF
TRBV19	TRBJ2-7	CASSTEYHYEQYF
TRBV4-1	TRBJ2-7	CASSQPGQGAEEQYF